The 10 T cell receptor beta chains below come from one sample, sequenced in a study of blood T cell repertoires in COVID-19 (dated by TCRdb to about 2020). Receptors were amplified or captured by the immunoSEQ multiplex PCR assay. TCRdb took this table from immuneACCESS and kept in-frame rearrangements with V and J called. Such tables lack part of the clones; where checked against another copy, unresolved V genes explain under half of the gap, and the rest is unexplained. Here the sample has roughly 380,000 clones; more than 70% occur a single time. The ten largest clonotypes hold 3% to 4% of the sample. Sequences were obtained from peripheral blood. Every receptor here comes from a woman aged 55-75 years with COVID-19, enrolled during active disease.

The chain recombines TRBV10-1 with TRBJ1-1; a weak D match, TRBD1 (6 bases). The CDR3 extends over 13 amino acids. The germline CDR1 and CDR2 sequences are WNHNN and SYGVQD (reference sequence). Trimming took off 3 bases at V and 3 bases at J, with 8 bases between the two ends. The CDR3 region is CASSDAGDTEAFF. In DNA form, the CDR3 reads TGCGCCAGCAGTGACGCAGGGGACACTGAAGCTTTCTTT.

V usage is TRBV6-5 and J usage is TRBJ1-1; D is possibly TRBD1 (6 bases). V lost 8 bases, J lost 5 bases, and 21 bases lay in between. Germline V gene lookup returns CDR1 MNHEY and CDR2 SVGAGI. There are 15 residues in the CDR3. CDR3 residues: CASGKELGGSTEAFF. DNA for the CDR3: TGTGCCAGCGGGAAGGAGTTAGGGGGTAGTACTGAAGCTTTCTTT.

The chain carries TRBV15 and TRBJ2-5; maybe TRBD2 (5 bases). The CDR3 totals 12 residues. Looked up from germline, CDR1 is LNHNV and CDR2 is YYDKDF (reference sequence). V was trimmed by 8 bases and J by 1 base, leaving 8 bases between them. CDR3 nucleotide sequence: TGTGCCACCGGGCTAGCCCAAGAGACCCAGTACTTC. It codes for CATGLAQETQYF.

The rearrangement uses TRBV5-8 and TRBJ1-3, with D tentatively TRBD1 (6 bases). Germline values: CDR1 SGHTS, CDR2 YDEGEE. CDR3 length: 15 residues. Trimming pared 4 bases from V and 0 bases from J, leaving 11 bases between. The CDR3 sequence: CASSPGTHSGNTIYF. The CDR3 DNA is TGTGCCAGCAGCCCCGGGACACACTCTGGAAACACCATATATTTT.

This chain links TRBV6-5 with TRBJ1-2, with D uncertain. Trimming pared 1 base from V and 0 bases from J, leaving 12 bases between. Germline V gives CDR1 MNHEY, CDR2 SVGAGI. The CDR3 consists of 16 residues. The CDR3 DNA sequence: TGTGCCAGCAGTTACTTTCGGGGAATGACTAACTATGGCTACACCTTC. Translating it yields CASSYFRGMTNYGYTF.

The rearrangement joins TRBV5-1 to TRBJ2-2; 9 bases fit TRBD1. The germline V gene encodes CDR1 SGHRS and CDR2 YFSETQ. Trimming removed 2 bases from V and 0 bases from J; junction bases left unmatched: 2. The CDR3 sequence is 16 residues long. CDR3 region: CASSFDRGSNTGELFF. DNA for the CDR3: TGCGCCAGCAGCTTCGACAGGGGGTCGAACACCGGGGAGCTGTTTTTT.

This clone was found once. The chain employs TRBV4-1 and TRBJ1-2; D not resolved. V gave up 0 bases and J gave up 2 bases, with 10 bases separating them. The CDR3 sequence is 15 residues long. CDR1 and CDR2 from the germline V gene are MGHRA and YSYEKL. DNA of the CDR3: TGCGCCAGCAGCCAAGAAGCGAGCAGAAACTATGGCTACACCTTC. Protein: CASSQEASRNYGYTF.

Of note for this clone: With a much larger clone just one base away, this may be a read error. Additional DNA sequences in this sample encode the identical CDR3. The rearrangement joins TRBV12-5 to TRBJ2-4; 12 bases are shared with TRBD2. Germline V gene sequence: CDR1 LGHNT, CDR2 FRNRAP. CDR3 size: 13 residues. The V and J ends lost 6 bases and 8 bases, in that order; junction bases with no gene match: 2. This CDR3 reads CASGLAGGDIQYF. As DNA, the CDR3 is TGTGCTAGTGGCCTAGCGGGGGGGGACATTCAGTACTTC.

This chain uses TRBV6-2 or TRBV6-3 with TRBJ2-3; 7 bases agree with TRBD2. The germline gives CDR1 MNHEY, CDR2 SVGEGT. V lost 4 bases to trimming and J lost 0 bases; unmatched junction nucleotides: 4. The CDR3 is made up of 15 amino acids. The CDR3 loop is CASSWAGVSTDTQYF. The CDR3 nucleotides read TGTGCCAGCAGTTGGGCGGGGGTGAGCACAGATACGCAGTATTTT.

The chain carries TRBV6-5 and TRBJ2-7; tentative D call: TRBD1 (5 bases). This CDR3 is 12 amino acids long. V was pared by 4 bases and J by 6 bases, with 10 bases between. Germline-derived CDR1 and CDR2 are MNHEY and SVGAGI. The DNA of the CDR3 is TGTGCCAGCAGTTCGACAGCCTCCGAGCAGTACTTC. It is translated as CASSSTASEQYF.